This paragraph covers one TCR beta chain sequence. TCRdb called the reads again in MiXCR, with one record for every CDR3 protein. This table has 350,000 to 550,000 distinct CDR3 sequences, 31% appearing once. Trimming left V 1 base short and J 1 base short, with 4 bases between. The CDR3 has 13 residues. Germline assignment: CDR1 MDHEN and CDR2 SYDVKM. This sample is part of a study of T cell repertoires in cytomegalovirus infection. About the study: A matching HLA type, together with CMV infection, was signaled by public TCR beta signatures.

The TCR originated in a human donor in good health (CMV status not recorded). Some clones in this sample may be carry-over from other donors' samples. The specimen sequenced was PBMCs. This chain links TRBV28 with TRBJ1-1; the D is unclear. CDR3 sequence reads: CASSLFENTEAFF. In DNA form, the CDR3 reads TGTGCCAGCAGTTTATTCGAGAACACTGAAGCTTTCTTT.